The clone carrying this T cell receptor (beta chain) was recorded many times. This sample was included in a study of T-cell reconstitution after alpha-beta-depleted transplantation in children. The library targeted TCRbeta and was prepared with unique molecular identifiers. From the PCR reads, TCRdb called clonotypes with MiXCR, one entry per CDR3 protein. The profile shows more than 150,000 distinct CDR3 sequences, 14% to 15% of them singletons. The CDR3 runs to 17 residues. The ends lost 3 bases at V and 5 bases at J; junction bases unmatched: 11. CDR1 is SGHVS, CDR2 FQNEAQ, per germline. This material consisted of PBMCs from the stem cell graft donor, taken from the stem cell graft. The sequence was collected from a human donor who donated a stem cell graft to a child with acute lymphoblastic leukemia. The rearrangement joins TRBV7-8 to TRBJ2-5; 11 positions agree with TRBD1. The CDR3 DNA is TGTGCCAGCAGCTTCAGGACAGGGGGCGTTGACGGGGAGACCCAGTACTTC. This codes for CASSFRTGGVDGETQYF.